This T cell receptor beta chain is from a study of blood T cells in healthy people across ages. PCR was performed a second time for 7 to 11 cycles using a sample-barcoded 5' primer and a J-beta primer mix. Each CDR3 protein gets one entry after TCRdb re-called the 5' RACE reads with MiXCR. The sample holds roughly 1,500,000 distinct CDR3 sequences; roughly 40% are singletons and the top ten take 7.9%. The CDR3 sequence is 13 residues long. V shed 3 bases and J 6 bases; nucleotides not matched to a gene: 4. Looked up from germline, CDR1 is SGDLS and CDR2 is YYNGEE. Extraction yielded at least 5 micrograms of total RNA per sample. This clonotype was observed a few times.

The sequenced sample was blood. This clonotype was sampled from a woman under 30 in good health. V usage is TRBV9 and J usage is TRBJ2-3, with 7 bases that match TRBD1. The DNA for the CDR3 is TGTGCCAGCAGCGCCATGACAGGGGATACGCAGTATTTT. Translated, it gives CASSAMTGDTQYF.